This entry lists 16 T cell receptor beta chains sequenced from one sample in a study of CD8 T cells in ankylosing spondylitis. TCRdb re-derived calls from the 5' RACE reads in MiXCR, one entry per CDR3 protein. The repertoire has 200,000 to 250,000 distinct CDR3 sequences, under 8.5% of them found once; the top ten carry around 4.4%. Sequencing was done on a sample of blood, either unsorted or a sorted T cell fraction (not recorded which). The receptors stem from a female donor with ankylosing spondylitis or in good health (not recorded which).

Many counts were recorded for this clonotype. V usage is TRBV5-1 and J usage is TRBJ2-1; D tentatively reads TRBD1 or TRBD2 (5 bases each). This CDR3 region has 15 residues. Deletions cut 2 bases from V and 4 bases from J, with 13 bases between. Germline-derived CDR1 and CDR2 are SGHRS and YFSETQ. The DNA for the CDR3 is TGCGCCAGCAGCTTCCGGGACCAGCGATACAATGAGCAGTTCTTC. Translation gives CASSFRDQRYNEQFF.

The table lists this clonotype with many counts. This rearrangement joins TRBV3-1 to TRBJ1-6; TRBD1 aligns across 7 bases. This CDR3 is built from 15 residues. From germline, CDR1 is LGHDT and CDR2 YNNKEL (reference sequence). Trimming at V came to 4 bases and at J to 10 bases, leaving 10 bases not matched to a gene. The CDR3 nucleotides read TGTGCCAGCAGCCGGGACAGCAAGGTGGGATCACCCCTCCACTTT. This codes for CASSRDSKVGSPLHF.

Turning to this clonotype: This may come from a read error, since a much larger clone is one base off. The chain employs TRBV7-6 and TRBJ1-3, with a tentative D call TRBD1 (5 bases). Per the germline V gene, CDR1 is SGHVS and CDR2 is FNYEAQ. CDR3 length: 14 amino acids. CDR3 sequence: CASSLRGSGNTMYF. The CDR3 bases are TGTGCCAGCAGCTTGAGGGGATCTGGAAACACCATGTATTTT.

This clonotype was seen many times. This chain links TRBV6-2 or TRBV6-3 with TRBJ2-2; 10 bases line up with TRBD2. The CDR3 extends over 16 amino acids. J was trimmed by 6 bases and V by 0 bases; bases with no gene match: 4. CDR1 and CDR2 from the germline V gene are MNHEY and SVGEGT. CDR3 bases: TGTGCCAGCAGTTACTCGAGTACTAGCGGGGCCGGGGAGCTGTTTTTT. It yields the protein CASSYSSTSGAGELFF.

This clonotype appeared many times. The J gene is TRBJ1-6, the V gene TRBV12-3 or TRBV12-4; D gene uncertain. Between the trimmed V and J ends, which lost 6 bases and 9 bases, there was a span of 15 bases. The CDR3 covers 14 residues. CDR3 sequence reads: CASSPAGEVSPLHF. The CDR3 coding sequence is TGTGCCAGCAGCCCCGCGGGAGAGGTTTCACCCCTCCACTTT.

The chain carries TRBV2 and TRBJ2-1, with TRBD1 as a possible D gene (6 bases). V gave up 11 bases and J gave up 4 bases, with 12 bases separating them. CDR3 size: 12 residues. The germline CDR1 and CDR2 sequences are SNHLY and FYNNEI. The CDR3 bases are TGTGCCGGACAGACTCTGTACAATGAGCAGTTCTTC. Amino acids: CAGQTLYNEQFF.

The table lists this clonotype with many counts. The gene calls are TRBV6-5 and TRBJ1-2; TRBD1 matches at 7 bases. With V trimmed by 6 bases and J by 3 bases, 10 bases remained unmatched. Germline lookup yields CDR1 MNHEY and CDR2 SVGAGI. The CDR3 loop spans 15 amino acids. CDR3 protein: CASSPGKGAYYGYTF. CDR3 DNA: TGTGCCAGCAGCCCCGGGAAGGGGGCGTACTATGGCTACACCTTC.

This clonotype was seen ten or more times. The gene calls are TRBV29-1 and TRBJ1-1, with TRBD1 matching 7 bases. CDR3 length equals 13 residues. Per the germline V gene, CDR1 is SQVTM and CDR2 is ANQGSEA. Losses at the gene ends were 4 bases for V and 3 bases for J; bases not matched to a gene: 5. The CDR3 region has the DNA TGCAGCGTTGCCGCGCAGGGGGACACTGAAGCTTTCTTT. Translated: CSVAAQGDTEAFF.

V gene TRBV6-1 combines with J gene TRBJ2-3; D may match TRBD1 or TRBD2 (6 bases each). Germline V gives CDR1 MNHNS, CDR2 SASEGT. CDR3 length: 18 amino acids. Trimming took 4 bases from V and 3 from J, leaving 23 bases between them. CDR3 coding DNA: TGTGCCAGCAGTGGCAACCCTCGGGGGCCCTGGGGGACAGATACGCAGTATTTT. Protein product: CASSGNPRGPWGTDTQYF.

This clonotype was observed many times. The chain recombines TRBV21-1 with TRBJ1-2; the table's D call, TRBD1, was not checked against the DNA. TRBV21-1 is reported as a pseudogene. The CDR3 runs 16 residues. The CDR3 DNA reads as TGTGCCAGCAGCGAGGCAGGGTCGGGAGAGGGCTATGGCTACACCTTC. Translated, it gives CASSEAGSGEGYGYTF.

This clonotype was counted at least ten times. The chain carries TRBV7-9 and TRBJ2-2; 14 nucleotides align to TRBD2. This CDR3 region has 17 residues. Per germline, CDR1 SEHNR and CDR2 FQNEAQ (reference sequence). The V gene end was trimmed by 0 bases and the J gene end by 5 bases; junction bases not matched to a gene: 2. CDR3 residues: CASSLAGLAGVTGELFF. As DNA, the CDR3 is TGTGCCAGCAGCTTAGCGGGACTAGCGGGAGTAACCGGGGAGCTGTTTTTT.

In its sample, this clonotype was seen many times. The chain joins TRBV6-5 to TRBJ2-7; no clear D gene. The V and J ends lost 4 bases and 7 bases respectively, with 14 bases between them. Germline V gives CDR1 MNHEY, CDR2 SVGAGI. The CDR3 loop spans 13 amino acids. DNA for the CDR3: TGTGCCAGCAGTTCCCTGACTTCCGCGGAGCAGTACTTC. It is translated as CASSSLTSAEQYF.

Many counts were recorded for this clonotype. The rearrangement links TRBV9 to TRBJ2-3; possibly TRBD2 for D (6 bases). V was cut by 4 bases and J by 3 bases, with 15 bases left in between. The CDR3 extends over 15 amino acids. Per the germline V gene, CDR1 is SGDLS and CDR2 is YYNGEE. CDR3 bases: TGTGCCAGCAGCTCCGGAGGGGTCCGTACAGATACGCAGTATTTT. This encodes CASSSGGVRTDTQYF.

The table lists this clonotype with a few counts. The J gene is TRBJ2-2, the V gene TRBV4-3, with 10 bases fitting TRBD2. With V trimmed by 0 bases and J by 4 bases, 8 bases remained unmatched. Looked up from germline, CDR1 is LGHNA and CDR2 is YSLEER. The CDR3 runs to 18 residues. The CDR3 loop is CASSQEVAGGYGTGELFF. The CDR3 DNA reads as TGCGCCAGCAGCCAAGAGGTAGCGGGAGGTTACGGCACCGGGGAGCTGTTTTTT.

With regard to this clonotype: This may stem from a read error, because a much larger clone lies one nucleotide away. The chain couples TRBV7-2 to TRBJ1-1; D gene uncertain. The V gene lost 5 bases and the J gene lost 3 bases, with 13 bases spanning the gap. The CDR3 loop spans 14 amino acids. The germline V gene encodes CDR1 SGHTA and CDR2 FQGNSA. As DNA, the CDR3 is TGTGCCAGCAGCGGAACAGACCTTTACACTGAAGCTTTCTTT. Protein sequence: CASSGTDLYTEAFF.

At least ten counts were recorded for this clonotype. The chain joins TRBV5-6 to TRBJ2-3, with 14 bases lining up with TRBD2. Trimming at V came to 3 bases and at J to 5 bases, leaving 14 bases not matched to a gene. The CDR3 extends over 19 amino acids. CDR1 and CDR2 (germline): SGHDT, YYEEEE. CDR3 in DNA: TGTGCCAGCAGCTGTCGGACTAGCGGGAGGCCGGAGTGTGAAGATACGCAGTATTTT. Translated, it gives CASSCRTSGRPECEDTQYF.